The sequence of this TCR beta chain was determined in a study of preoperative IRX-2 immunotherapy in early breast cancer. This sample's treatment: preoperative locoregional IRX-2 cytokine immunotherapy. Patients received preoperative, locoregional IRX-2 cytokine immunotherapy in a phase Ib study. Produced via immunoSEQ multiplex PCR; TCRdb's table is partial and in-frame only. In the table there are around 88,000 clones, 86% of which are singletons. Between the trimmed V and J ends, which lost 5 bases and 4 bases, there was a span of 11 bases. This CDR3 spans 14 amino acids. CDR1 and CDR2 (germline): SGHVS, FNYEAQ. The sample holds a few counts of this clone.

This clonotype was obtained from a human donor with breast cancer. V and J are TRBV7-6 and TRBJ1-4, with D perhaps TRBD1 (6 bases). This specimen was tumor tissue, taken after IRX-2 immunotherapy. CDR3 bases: TGTGCCAGCAGCCTGGACAGTAATAATGAAAAACTGTTTTTT. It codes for CASSLDSNNEKLFF.